This T cell receptor beta chain was recorded in a study of T cells expressing NK-cell markers. Whole-study context: Obtained from sorted CD3+CD56+NKG2C+, CD3+CD56+NKG2C- and CD3+CD56-NKG2C+ T cells were the TCR beta repertoires.

cDNA encoding TCR beta was synthesized via 5'RACE template switching incorporating UMIs. TCRdb reprocessed the 5' RACE reads and keeps a single row for each CDR3 protein, giving no DNA. The listing records some 390,000 distinct CDR3 sequences. Sequenced input: blood T cells: a sorted CD56 or NKG2C T cell subset, CD4+ or CD8+ T cells, or bulk PBMC T cells (not recorded which). This clonotype originated in a woman aged 50 to 60 in good health.

The CDR3 loop reads CASSRRATNEKLFF. The rearrangement joins TRBV7-2 to TRBJ1-4. The CDR3 runs 14 residues. From germline, CDR1 is SGHTA and CDR2 FQGNSA.